A single sample gave rise to the 20 T cell receptor beta chains below, sequenced in a study of shared clonotypes between healthy human individuals. Here immunoSEQ multiplex PCR was the method, and the copy in TCRdb shows in-frame clones only, minus some. The sample holds roughly 500,000 clones, roughly 95% seen once. The sequencing input was naive CD4+ T cells sorted from blood. This sample's subset: CD45RA+ positively selected. The receptors originated from a woman aged 25 to 39 in good health.

The gene calls are TRBV1 and TRBJ2-7; TRBD2, the table's D call, lacks a check against the DNA. TRBV1 is a pseudogene locus. This CDR3 contains 13 residues. The CDR3 is CTSSQETGDEQYF. CDR3 sequence (DNA): TGCACCAGCAGCCAAGAGACCGGAGACGAGCAGTACTTC.

The rearrangement links TRBV7-2 to TRBJ2-5; 7 nucleotides line up with TRBD1. CDR1 is SGHTA, CDR2 FQGNSA, per germline. The CDR3 sequence is 15 residues long. V was pared by 5 bases and J by 0 bases, with 6 bases of the junction left unmatched. The CDR3 sequence is CASSSRDRYQETQYF. CDR3 coding DNA: TGTGCCAGCAGCAGCCGGGACAGATACCAAGAGACCCAGTACTTC.

V gene TRBV28 combines with J gene TRBJ1-1; perhaps TRBD1 as D (6 bases). Germline CDR1 is MDHEN and CDR2 is SYDVKM. The V gene lost 6 bases and the J gene lost 7 bases, with 12 bases spanning the gap. The CDR3 contains 12 residues. CDR3 nucleotides: TGTGCCAGCAGCCGGGAACAGGGTGAAGCTTTCTTT. Encoded protein: CASSREQGEAFF. The full variable domain, its missing parts supplied by reference TRBV28 and TRBJ1-1, is DVKVTQSSRYLVKRTGEKVFLECVQDMDHENMFWYRQDPGLGLRLIYFSYDVKMKEKGDIPEGYSVSREKKERFSLILESASTNQTSMYLCASSREQGEAFFGQGTRLTVV.

This rearrangement joins TRBV19 to TRBJ2-1; D not resolved. The CDR3 length is 14 residues. CDR1 is LNHDA and CDR2 is SQIVND in the germline V gene (reference sequence). V gave up 4 bases and J gave up 5 bases, with 12 bases separating them. CDR3 bases: TGTGCCAGTAGTACCACCGACTTCGACAATGAGCAGTTCTTC. This gives the protein CASSTTDFDNEQFF.

This chain links TRBV2 with TRBJ2-3; TRBD2 matches at 9 bases. Germline loops: CDR1 SNHLY, CDR2 FYNNEI. The junction had 4 bases not matched to a gene; V was cut back by 0 bases and J by 0 bases. The CDR3 is made up of 17 amino acids. CDR3 in DNA: TGTGCCAGCAGTGAAGCGCGGCTAGCGGGAAGCACAGATACGCAGTATTTT. Protein product: CASSEARLAGSTDTQYF. Supplemented by reference TRBV2 and TRBJ2-3, the full variable domain reads EPEVTQTPSHQVTQMGQEVILRCVPISNHLYFYWYRQILGQKVEFLVSFYNNEISEKSEIFDDQFSVERPDGSNFTLKIRSTKLEDSAMYFCASSEARLAGSTDTQYFGPGTRLTVL.

Only one count was recorded for this clone. The CDR3 region is CASSRGTGGLTDTQYF. CDR3 in DNA: TGTGCCAGCAGCCGGGGGACAGGGGGCCTAACAGATACGCAGTATTTT. This chain uses TRBV5-4 with TRBJ2-3, with 12 bases that match TRBD1. The germline CDR1 and CDR2 sequences are SGHNT and YYREEE (reference sequence). Germline trimming cut 4 bases from V and 3 bases from J; bases unmatched to any gene: 6. This CDR3 contains 16 residues.

The chain is built from TRBV30 and TRBJ1-2; D not certain. Germline V gene lookup returns CDR1 GTSNPN and CDR2 SVGIG (reference sequence). Trimming took 0 bases from V and 7 from J, leaving 18 bases between them. The CDR3 runs to 15 residues. In DNA form, the CDR3 reads TGTGCCTGGAGTGTTCTACAAAGCCTGGGTGGTGGCTACACCTTC. As protein: CAWSVLQSLGGGYTF. Full variable domain (rest looked up from reference TRBV30 and TRBJ1-2): SQTIHQWPATLVQPVGSPLSLECTVEGTSNPNLYWYRQAAGRGLQLLFYSVGIGQISSEVPQNLSASRPQDRQFILSSKKLLLSDSGFYLCAWSVLQSLGGGYTFGSGTRLTVV.

The V and J genes are TRBV7-2 and TRBJ2-7, with a tentative D call TRBD2 (5 bases). Germline-derived CDR1 and CDR2 are SGHTA and FQGNSA. V lost 5 bases and J lost 1, with 15 bases in between. This CDR3 spans 15 amino acids. CDR3 residues: CASSIVGLESYEQYF. CDR3 bases: TGTGCCAGCAGCATCGTCGGACTGGAATCCTACGAGCAGTACTTC.

The chain recombines TRBV7-9 with TRBJ1-5; D remains ambiguous. Trimming removed 3 bases from V and 7 bases from J, with 10 bases in between. The CDR3 extends over 13 amino acids. Germline V gives CDR1 SEHNR, CDR2 FQNEAQ (reference sequence). CDR3 DNA sequence: TGTGCCAGCAGCTTCGGTCGTGAACAGCCCCAGCATTTT. Translation gives CASSFGREQPQHF.

This clone was observed a handful of times. The chain is built from TRBV18 and TRBJ1-1; D gene unclear. Looked up from germline, CDR1 is KGHSH and CDR2 is LQKENI. This CDR3 has 13 amino acids. Trimming stripped 4 bases from V and 6 bases from J, with 12 bases between. The CDR3 reads CASSLNGQSEAFF. DNA for the CDR3: TGTGCCAGCTCACTCAACGGTCAGTCTGAAGCTTTCTTT.

The J gene is TRBJ2-7, the V gene TRBV6-5; 10 nucleotides align to TRBD1. This CDR3 comprises 15 residues. V was clipped by 6 bases and J by 2 bases; unmatched bases: 7. Germline V gives CDR1 MNHEY, CDR2 SVGAGI. The CDR3 DNA sequence: TGTGCCAGCAGAAACGGACAGGGGGGTCCCTACGAGCAGTACTTC. This translates into CASRNGQGGPYEQYF.

The chain combines TRBV27 with TRBJ1-2, with D uncertain. The CDR3 totals 13 residues. V lost 3 bases, J lost 2 bases, and 7 bases lay in between. Germline CDR1 reads MNHEY; CDR2 reads SMNVEV (reference sequence). The CDR3 nucleotides are TGTGCCAGCAGTTTTAACAGCAACTATGGCTACACCTTC. Its protein is CASSFNSNYGYTF.

CDR3 amino acids: CASSTSGTGTSGQYF. CDR3 bases: TGTGCCAGCAGTACTTCCGGGACAGGGACCTCCGGGCAGTACTTC. The chain uses TRBV28 and TRBJ2-7; 9 nucleotides match TRBD1. This CDR3 comprises 15 residues. V lost 5 bases to trimming and J lost 9 bases; unmatched junction nucleotides: 14. Germline V gives CDR1 MDHEN, CDR2 SYDVKM.

This chain joins TRBV6-6 and TRBJ2-6; D not certain. There are 16 residues in the CDR3. V dropped 0 bases and J dropped 3 bases, with 9 bases sitting between them. The germline V gene encodes CDR1 MNHNY and CDR2 SVGAGI (reference sequence). The CDR3 loop is CASSYSGMGGANVLTF. In nucleotides, the CDR3 is TGTGCCAGCAGTTACTCGGGAATGGGTGGGGCCAACGTCCTGACTTTC.

The chain joins TRBV28 to TRBJ2-6; 8 bases line up with TRBD1. Germline V gives CDR1 MDHEN, CDR2 SYDVKM. This CDR3 contains 19 residues. The V segment lost 5 bases and the J segment 0 bases; nucleotides outside the gene matches: 12. CDR3 sequence: CASSQLPGQVNSGANVLTF. The CDR3 nucleotides are TGTGCCAGCAGTCAACTTCCGGGACAGGTGAACTCTGGGGCCAACGTCCTGACTTTC.

The chain employs TRBV10-1 and TRBJ2-1; D is ambiguous. The CDR3 loop spans 13 amino acids. V gave up 2 bases and J gave up 11 bases, with 13 bases separating them. Germline CDR1 WNHNN, CDR2 SYGVQD (reference sequence). Here the CDR3 DNA reads TGCGCCAGCAGTGAGGGCATTCTATCTAAGCAGTTCTTC. It yields the protein CASSEGILSKQFF.

The V and J genes are TRBV15 and TRBJ2-1; 10 nucleotides match TRBD1. CDR3 length equals 16 residues. Germline-derived CDR1 and CDR2 are LNHNV and YYDKDF (reference sequence). V was pared by 2 bases and J by 6 bases, with 7 bases of the junction left unmatched. In nucleotides, the CDR3 is TGTGCCACCAGCAGATCACCCGGGACAGGGGCCAATGAGCAGTTCTTC. Translating it yields CATSRSPGTGANEQFF. The full variable domain, its missing parts supplied by reference TRBV15 and TRBJ2-1, is DAMVIQNPRYQVTQFGKPVTLSCSQTLNHNVMYWYQQKSSQAPKLLFHYYDKDFNNEADTPDNFQSRRPNTSFCFLDIRSPGLGDTAMYLCATSRSPGTGANEQFFGPGTRLTVL.

The CDR3 sequence is CASSLLGGTEAFF. Written as DNA, the CDR3 is TGTGCCAGCAGCTTATTGGGGGGCACTGAAGCTTTCTTT. The rearrangement uses TRBV7-2 and TRBJ1-1, with D tentatively TRBD1 (5 bases). V gave up 2 bases and J gave up 4 bases, with 8 bases separating them. The CDR3 has 13 residues. CDR1 and CDR2 from the germline V gene are SGHTA and FQGNSA.

The J gene is TRBJ1-5, the V gene TRBV11-2, with 9 bases identical to TRBD1. V shed 5 bases, J shed 6 bases, and the junction held 8 bases outside the gene matches. The CDR3 spans 15 residues. Looked up from germline, CDR1 is SGHAT and CDR2 is FQNNGV. The CDR3 DNA reads as TGTGCCAGCAGCCGGTCGGGACAGGGTGGTCAGCCCCAGCATTTT. Amino acids: CASSRSGQGGQPQHF.

The rearrangement joins TRBV9 to TRBJ2-5, with unresolved D. Trimming left V 4 bases short and J 4 bases short, with 17 bases between. Per the germline V gene, CDR1 is SGDLS and CDR2 is YYNGEE. CDR3 length: 15 residues. CDR3 protein: CASSPTPAPLETQYF. The CDR3 bases are TGTGCCAGCAGCCCCACGCCGGCCCCACTAGAGACCCAGTACTTC.